A selection of T cell receptor beta chains follows, all from one sample in a study of shared clonotypes between healthy human individuals. The method was immunoSEQ multiplex PCR; TCRdb's version includes in-frame clones alone and lacks a portion of them. The sample contains around 690,000 clones, about 90% of which appear only once. Sequencing input: memory CD8+ T cells from PBMCs. The receptor source for this set is a man between 18 and 29 years old in good health. Some clones in this sample may be carry-over from other donors' samples. CDR3s include the opening cysteine and the closing phenylalanine or tryptophan. A D gene is named only where the DNA matches it firmly. Clone sizes are given selectively: once, few, many, or a class where the clone is expanded.

clone size | D gene | J gene | V gene | CDR3 DNA | CDR3 protein
once | . | TRBJ2-7 | TRBV5-6 | TGTGCCAGCAGCTTAAGTAGCGGAGGTTTCTACGAGCAGTACTTC | CASSLSSGGFYEQYF
. | . | TRBJ2-2 | TRBV27 | TGTGCCAGCAGTTTAGGTCCAAGCGGCGGGGAGCTGTTTTTT | CASSLGPSGGELFF
. | . | TRBJ2-7 | TRBV7-9 | TGTGCCAGCAGCCGGCGTAGGAGCGGTGATGCTAGGGAGCAGTACTTC | CASSRRRSGDAREQYF
. | TRBD1 | TRBJ1-1 | TRBV9 | TGTGCCAGCAGCGATCGACCGGGACAGGGAATGAACACTGAAGCTTTCTTT | CASSDRPGQGMNTEAFF
. | . | TRBJ1-6 | TRBV9 | TGTGCCAGCAGCGGGGGGAATTCACCCCTCCACTTT | CASSGGNSPLHF
. | TRBD2 | TRBJ2-5 | TRBV11-2 | TGTGCCAGCAGCGGTACCTATAGCGGGTCACAAGAGACCCAGTACTTC | CASSGTYSGSQETQYF
. | TRBD2 | TRBJ2-1 | TRBV7-8 | TGTGCCAGCAGCCTTATAGCGGGAGCGTGGAATGAGCAGTTCTTC | CASSLIAGAWNEQFF
. | . | TRBJ2-2 | TRBV9 | TGTGCCAGCAGCCAGCCCGGGGAGCTGTTTTTT | CASSQPGELFF
many | . | TRBJ2-1 | TRBV11-1 | TGTGCCAGCAGCTCTTACCCCTTAGCGGAAAGCTCCTACAATGAGCAGTTCTTC | CASSSYPLAESSYNEQFF
. | . | TRBJ1-5 | TRBV28 | TGTGCCAGCAGTTTATCAGTACGCCAGCCCCAGCATTTT | CASSLSVRQPQHF
. | TRBD1 | TRBJ2-7 | TRBV5-1 | TGCGCCAGCAGCGCCGGGACAGGGTCCTACGAGCAGTACTTC | CASSAGTGSYEQYF
. | . | TRBJ2-7 | TRBV27 | TGTGCCAGCAGTTGGGGGGGCCACTACGAGCAGTACTTC | CASSWGGHYEQYF
. | . | TRBJ1-3 | TRBV21-1 | TGTGCCAGCAGCAAAGGAGCCCCTTTTTTTCACCTGTATTTT | CASSKGAPFFHLYF
. | . | TRBJ2-1 | TRBV7-9 | TGTGCCAGCAGCTTAGACAGGGAAGGTTTCGCTGAGCAGTTCTTC | CASSLDREGFAEQFF
. | . | TRBJ2-2 | TRBV28 | TGTGCCAGCAGTTCCTACAGGCGGAACACCGGGGAGCTGTTTTTT | CASSSYRRNTGELFF
. | . | TRBJ2-1 | TRBV7-9 | TGTGCCAGCAGCTCTGAATACAATGAGCAGTTCTTC | CASSSEYNEQFF
. | TRBD1 | TRBJ2-7 | TRBV6-5 | TGTGCCAGCAGTAAAGACAGGGGCTCCTACGAGCAGTACTTC | CASSKDRGSYEQYF
. | TRBD2 | TRBJ2-7 | TRBV9 | TGTGCCAGCAGCGGCCGGGACTACCCCTACGAGCAGTACTTC | CASSGRDYPYEQYF
. | TRBD1 | TRBJ2-1 | TRBV5-1 | TGCGCCAGCAGCTTCCACAGGGGGCCGGAGCAGTTCTTC | CASSFHRGPEQFF
. | . | TRBJ2-1 | TRBV7-2 | TGTGCCAGCAGCTTAAAGGACCTTCTATATCTCAATGAGCAGTTCTTC | CASSLKDLLYLNEQFF
. | . | TRBJ1-1 | TRBV19 | TGTGCCAGTATTTCCAGCGTGAACACTGAAGCTTTCTTT | CASISSVNTEAFF
. | . | TRBJ2-5 | TRBV28 | TGTGCCAGCAGTACGTGGGAGACCCAGTACTTC | CASSTWETQYF
. | . | TRBJ2-5 | TRBV6-5 | TGTGCCAGCAGTTGGGGTGGGGGGGCCCAAGAGACCCAGTACTTC | CASSWGGGAQETQYF
. | TRBD1 | TRBJ2-7 | TRBV7-9 | TGTGCCAGCATGGGACAGACCTACGAGCAGTACTTC | CASMGQTYEQYF
. | . | TRBJ2-2 | TRBV9 | TGTGCCAGCAGCGTAAACCACCTACCGACAGACACCGGGGAGCTGTTTTTT | CASSVNHLPTDTGELFF
. | . | TRBJ2-5 | TRBV7-9 | TGTGCCAGCAGCTTACCGCCAGGGGCCTTCCAGGAGACCCAGTACTTC | CASSLPPGAFQETQYF
once | . | TRBJ2-7 | TRBV28 | TGTGCCAGCAGCCGACTTATCCCACCCTACGAGCAGTACTTC | CASSRLIPPYEQYF
. | . | TRBJ1-5 | TRBV27 | TGTGCCAGCAGTTTATCGGCCCTTCCTTATAGCAATCAGCCCCAGCATTTT | CASSLSALPYSNQPQHF
. | . | TRBJ2-3 | TRBV29-1 | TGCAGCGTTGAAGATCTTTGGGGGGCGAAGTATTTT | CSVEDLWGAKYF
. | . | TRBJ1-1 | TRBV19 | TGTGCCAGTCGACTGGTGAACACTGAAGCTTTCTTT | CASRLVNTEAFF
. | . | TRBJ2-7 | TRBV10-3 | TGTGCCATCAGCGAGCCGGGACGTGAGGAGGAGCAGTACTTC | CAISEPGREEEQYF
. | TRBD2 | TRBJ2-7 | TRBV7-2 | TGTGCCAGCAGCTTAGGATTAGCGGGAGGGCCATTGGGGGAGCAGTACTTC | CASSLGLAGGPLGEQYF
. | . | TRBJ2-5 | TRBV5-1 | TGCGCCAGCAGCCCGTCCGGGGAGACCCAGTACTTC | CASSPSGETQYF
. | . | TRBJ2-5 | TRBV30 | TGTGCCTGGAGTGGTATACAGGGTTGGCCCTCCAAAGAGACCCAGTACTTC | CAWSGIQGWPSKETQYF
. | . | TRBJ1-2 | TRBV6-1 | TGTGCCAGCAGGGCAGGTTTGGGAGTCCACTATGGCTACACCTTC | CASRAGLGVHYGYTF
once | . | TRBJ2-3 | TRBV27 | TGTGCCAGCAGTTTTCCGACTAGCACAGATACGCAGTATTTT | CASSFPTSTDTQYF
. | . | TRBJ1-1 | TRBV28 | TGTGCCAGCAGTTTGGTTAGTCTGGGCACTGAAGCTTTCTTT | CASSLVSLGTEAFF
. | . | TRBJ2-1 | TRBV9 | TGTGCCAGCAGCGTAGGAACTTTTGTAGGGCTCCATGAGCAGTTCTTC | CASSVGTFVGLHEQFF
. | . | TRBJ2-1 | TRBV27 | TGTGCCAGCAGTTTTACGGGGGCGAGACATTACAATGAGCAGTTCTTC | CASSFTGARHYNEQFF
. | TRBD1 | TRBJ2-7 | TRBV28 | TGTGCCAGCAGTCTCGGACAGGTTGTCTACGAGCAGTACTTC | CASSLGQVVYEQYF
. | . | TRBJ2-2 | TRBV7-3 | TGTGCCAGCAGCCGGAGGGGTGGCGGACCCGGGGAGCTGTTTTTT | CASSRRGGGPGELFF
. | . | TRBJ1-1 | TRBV6-5 | TGTGCCAGCAGAGCGGACAGGAACACTGAAGCTTTCTTT | CASRADRNTEAFF
. | . | TRBJ2-1 | TRBV29-1 | TGCAGCGTTGAGGACAGCAATGAGCAGTTCTTC | CSVEDSNEQFF
. | . | TRBJ1-2 | TRBV25-1 | TGTGCCAGCAGTGGTCCGGACCCAGGATCCGCGGACTCCTATGGCTACACCTTC | CASSGPDPGSADSYGYTF
. | TRBD1 | TRBJ2-7 | TRBV9 | TGTGCCAGCAGCGGTGGACAGGGACCTAGTGAGCAGTACTTC | CASSGGQGPSEQYF